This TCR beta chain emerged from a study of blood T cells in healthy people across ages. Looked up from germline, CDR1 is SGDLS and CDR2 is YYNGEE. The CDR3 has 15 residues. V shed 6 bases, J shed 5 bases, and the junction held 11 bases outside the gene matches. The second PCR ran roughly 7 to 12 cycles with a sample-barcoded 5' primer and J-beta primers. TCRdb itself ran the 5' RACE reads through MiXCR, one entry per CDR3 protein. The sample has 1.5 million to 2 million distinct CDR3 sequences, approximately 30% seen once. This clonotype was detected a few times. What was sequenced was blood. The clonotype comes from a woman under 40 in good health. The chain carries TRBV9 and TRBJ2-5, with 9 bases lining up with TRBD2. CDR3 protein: CASTPEEGLAETQYF. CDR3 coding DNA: TGTGCCAGCACCCCGGAGGAAGGACTAGCGGAGACCCAGTACTTC.